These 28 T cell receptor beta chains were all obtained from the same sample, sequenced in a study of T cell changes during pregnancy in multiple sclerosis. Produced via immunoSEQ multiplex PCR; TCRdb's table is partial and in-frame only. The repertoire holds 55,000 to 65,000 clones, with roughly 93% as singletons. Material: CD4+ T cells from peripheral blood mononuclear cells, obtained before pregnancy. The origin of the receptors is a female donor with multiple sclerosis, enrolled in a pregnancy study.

CDR3 protein: CASSPLKAGEWNEQFF. The CDR3 coding sequence is TGTGCCAGCAGCCCCCTCAAGGCGGGAGAGTGGAATGAGCAGTTCTTC. This chain uses TRBV9 with TRBJ2-1; the match to TRBD2 covers 7 bases. Germline CDR1 reads SGDLS; CDR2 reads YYNGEE. This CDR3 region has 16 residues. V trimming: 4 bases; J trimming: 7 bases; junction bases outside the gene matches: 14.

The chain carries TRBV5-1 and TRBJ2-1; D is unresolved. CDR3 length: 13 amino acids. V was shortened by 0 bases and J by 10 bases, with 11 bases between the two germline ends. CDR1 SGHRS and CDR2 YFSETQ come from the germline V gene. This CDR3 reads CASSLDVAGEQFF. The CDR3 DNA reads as TGCGCCAGCAGCTTGGATGTAGCCGGGGAGCAGTTCTTC. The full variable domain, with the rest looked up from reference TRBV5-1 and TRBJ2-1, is KAGVTQTPRYLIKTRGQQVTLSCSPISGHRSVSWYQQTPGQGLQFLFEYFSETQRNKGNFPGRFSGRQFSNSRSEMNVSTLELGDSALYLCASSLDVAGEQFFGPGTRLTVL.

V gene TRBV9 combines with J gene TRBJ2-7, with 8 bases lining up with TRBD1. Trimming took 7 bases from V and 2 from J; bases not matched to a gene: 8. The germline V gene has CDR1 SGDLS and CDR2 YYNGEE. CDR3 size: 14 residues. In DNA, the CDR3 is TGTGCCAGCTCGAGGCAGGGGGCAACCTACGAGCAGTACTTC. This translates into CASSRQGATYEQYF.

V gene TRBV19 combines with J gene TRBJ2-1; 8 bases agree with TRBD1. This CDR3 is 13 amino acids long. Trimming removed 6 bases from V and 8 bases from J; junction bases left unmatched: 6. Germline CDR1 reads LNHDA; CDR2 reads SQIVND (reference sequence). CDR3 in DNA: TGTGCCAGTAGGGGGGACAGGAGACATGAGCAGTTCTTC. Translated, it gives CASRGDRRHEQFF.

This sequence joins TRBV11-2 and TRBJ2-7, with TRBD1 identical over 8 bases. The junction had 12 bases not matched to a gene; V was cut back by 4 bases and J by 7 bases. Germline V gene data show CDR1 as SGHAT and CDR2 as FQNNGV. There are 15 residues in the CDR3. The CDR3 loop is CASSSILQGAKEQYF. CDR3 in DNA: TGTGCCAGCAGCTCCATACTTCAGGGGGCGAAGGAGCAGTACTTC. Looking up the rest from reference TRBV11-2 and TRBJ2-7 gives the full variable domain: EAGVAQSPRYKIIEKRQSVAFWCNPISGHATLYWYQQILGQGPKLLIQFQNNGVVDDSQLPKDRFSAERLKGVDSTLKIQPAKLEDSAVYLCASSSILQGAKEQYFGPGTRLTVT.

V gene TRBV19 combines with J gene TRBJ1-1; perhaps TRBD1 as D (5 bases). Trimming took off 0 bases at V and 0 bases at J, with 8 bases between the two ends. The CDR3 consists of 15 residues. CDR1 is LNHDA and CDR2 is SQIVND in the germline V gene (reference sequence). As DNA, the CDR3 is TGTGCCAGTAGTATAGATCGGGGGATGAACACTGAAGCTTTCTTT. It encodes CASSIDRGMNTEAFF.

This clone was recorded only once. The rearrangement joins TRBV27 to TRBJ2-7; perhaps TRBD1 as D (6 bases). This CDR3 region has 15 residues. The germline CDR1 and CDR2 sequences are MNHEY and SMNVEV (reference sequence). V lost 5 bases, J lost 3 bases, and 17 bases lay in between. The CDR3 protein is CASSPRWDTDYEQYF. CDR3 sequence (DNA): TGTGCCAGCAGTCCCCGGTGGGACACCGACTACGAGCAGTACTTC.

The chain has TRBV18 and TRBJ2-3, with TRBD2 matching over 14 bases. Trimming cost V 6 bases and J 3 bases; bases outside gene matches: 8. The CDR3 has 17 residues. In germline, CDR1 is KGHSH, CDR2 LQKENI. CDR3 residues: CASSPTSGRAGTDTQYF. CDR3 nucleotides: TGTGCCAGCTCCCCGACTAGCGGGAGGGCCGGGACAGATACGCAGTATTTT.

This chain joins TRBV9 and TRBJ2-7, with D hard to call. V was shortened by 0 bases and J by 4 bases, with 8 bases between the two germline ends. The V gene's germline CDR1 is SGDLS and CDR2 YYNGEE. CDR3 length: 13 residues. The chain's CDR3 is CASSVALGYEQYF. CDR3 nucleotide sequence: TGTGCCAGCAGCGTAGCTCTCGGGTACGAGCAGTACTTC.

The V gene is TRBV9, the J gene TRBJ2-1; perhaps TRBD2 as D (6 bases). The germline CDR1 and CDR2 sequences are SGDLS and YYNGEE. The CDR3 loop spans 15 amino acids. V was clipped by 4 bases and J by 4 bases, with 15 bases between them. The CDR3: CASSKSRDFYNEQFF. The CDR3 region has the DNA TGTGCCAGCAGCAAGTCCCGGGACTTTTACAATGAGCAGTTCTTC.

CDR3 sequence (DNA): TGTGCCAGCAGCTTATCCAAGGTTAGCACAGGTGAGCAGTTCTTC. Amino acid sequence: CASSLSKVSTGEQFF. This chain uses TRBV11-3 with TRBJ2-1, with D perhaps matching TRBD1 (5 bases). The V end lost 2 bases, the J end lost 9 bases, and 17 bases lay between the germline ends. Germline values: CDR1 SGHNT, CDR2 YENEEA. This CDR3 region has 15 residues.

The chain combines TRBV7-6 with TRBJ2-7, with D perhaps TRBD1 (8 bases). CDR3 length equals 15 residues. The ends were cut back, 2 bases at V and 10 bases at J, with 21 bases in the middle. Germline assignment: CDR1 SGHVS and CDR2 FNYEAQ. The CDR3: CASSLLGTGGGTQYF. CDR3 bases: TGTGCCAGCAGCTTACTGGGGACAGGCGGGGGTACTCAGTACTTC.

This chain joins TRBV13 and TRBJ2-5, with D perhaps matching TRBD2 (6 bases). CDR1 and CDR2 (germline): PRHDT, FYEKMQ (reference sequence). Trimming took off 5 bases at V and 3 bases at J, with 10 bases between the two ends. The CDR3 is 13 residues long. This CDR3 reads CASSRLVKETQYF. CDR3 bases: TGTGCCAGCAGCCGACTAGTAAAAGAGACCCAGTACTTC.

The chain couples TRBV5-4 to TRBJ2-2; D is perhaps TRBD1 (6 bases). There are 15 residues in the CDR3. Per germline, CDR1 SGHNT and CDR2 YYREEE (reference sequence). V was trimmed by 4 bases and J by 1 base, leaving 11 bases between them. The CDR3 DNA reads TGTGCCAGCAGCATCGGACAGCTGAACACCGGGGAGCTGTTTTTT. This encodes CASSIGQLNTGELFF.

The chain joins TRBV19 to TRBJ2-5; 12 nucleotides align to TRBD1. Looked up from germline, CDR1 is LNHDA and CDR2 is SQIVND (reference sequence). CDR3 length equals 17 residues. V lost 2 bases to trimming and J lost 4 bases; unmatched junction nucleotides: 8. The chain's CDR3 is CASSIWAGTGGIETQYF. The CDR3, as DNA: TGTGCCAGTAGTATATGGGCCGGGACAGGGGGCATAGAGACCCAGTACTTC. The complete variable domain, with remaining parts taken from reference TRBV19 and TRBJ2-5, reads DGGITQSPKYLFRKEGQNVTLSCEQNLNHDAMYWYRQDPGQGLRLIYYSQIVNDFQKGDIAEGYSVSREKKESFPLTVTSAQKNPTAFYLCASSIWAGTGGIETQYFGPGTRLLVL.

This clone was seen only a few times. Written as DNA, the CDR3 is TGTGCCAGTAGTTTAGCGGGAGGGGCAGATACGCAGTATTTT. Protein product: CASSLAGGADTQYF. The V gene is TRBV19, the J gene TRBJ2-3; 11 bases are shared with TRBD2. Germline CDR1 LNHDA, CDR2 SQIVND (reference sequence). J gave up 4 bases and V 5 bases, and 2 bases lay outside the gene matches. The CDR3 loop spans 14 amino acids.

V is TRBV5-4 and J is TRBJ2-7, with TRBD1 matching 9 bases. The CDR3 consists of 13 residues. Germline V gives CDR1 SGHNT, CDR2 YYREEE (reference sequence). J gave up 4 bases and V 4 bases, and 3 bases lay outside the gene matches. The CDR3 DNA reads TGTGCCAGCAGCCGGGACAGGGTTTACGAGCAGTACTTC. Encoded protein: CASSRDRVYEQYF.

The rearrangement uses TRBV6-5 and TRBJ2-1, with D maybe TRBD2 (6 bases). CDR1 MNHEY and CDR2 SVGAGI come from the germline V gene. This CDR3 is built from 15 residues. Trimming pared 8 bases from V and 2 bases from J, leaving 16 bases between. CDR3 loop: CASYRSGGPYNEQFF. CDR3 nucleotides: TGTGCCAGCTATAGATCAGGAGGGCCCTACAATGAGCAGTTCTTC.

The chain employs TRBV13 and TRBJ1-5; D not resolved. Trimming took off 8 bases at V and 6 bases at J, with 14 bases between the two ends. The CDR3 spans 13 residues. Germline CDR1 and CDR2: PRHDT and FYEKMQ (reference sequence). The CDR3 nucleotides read TGTGCCAGCGCGGTCGCGGGAGGTCAGCCCCAGCATTTT. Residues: CASAVAGGQPQHF.

The CDR3 spells CASSYGGVAQGNEQFF. CDR3 nucleotide sequence: TGTGCCAGCAGTTACGGGGGCGTTGCCCAGGGCAATGAGCAGTTCTTC. V gene TRBV6-6 combines with J gene TRBJ2-1, with D possibly matching TRBD1 (6 bases). The CDR3 length is 16 residues. Germline loops: CDR1 MNHNY, CDR2 SVGAGI (reference sequence). V lost 2 bases, J lost 6 bases, and 17 bases lay in between.

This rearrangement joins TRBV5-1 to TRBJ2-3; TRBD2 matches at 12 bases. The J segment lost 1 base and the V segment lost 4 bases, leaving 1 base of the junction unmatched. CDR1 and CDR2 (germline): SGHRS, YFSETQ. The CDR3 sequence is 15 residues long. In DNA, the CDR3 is TGCGCCAGCAGCCGACTAGCGGGAGGCACAGATACGCAGTATTTT. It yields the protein CASSRLAGGTDTQYF.

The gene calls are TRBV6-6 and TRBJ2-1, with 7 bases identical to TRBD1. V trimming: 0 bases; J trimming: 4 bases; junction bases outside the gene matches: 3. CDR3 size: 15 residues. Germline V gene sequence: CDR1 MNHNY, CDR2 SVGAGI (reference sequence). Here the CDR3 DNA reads TGTGCCAGCAGTTACTCCCCACAGGGGTACAATGAGCAGTTCTTC. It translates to CASSYSPQGYNEQFF.

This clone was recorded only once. The CDR3 DNA reads TGTGCCAGTAGTATAAGCCGGGGACTAGCGGGAGCCTACAATGAGCAGTTCTTC. Translating it yields CASSISRGLAGAYNEQFF. The chain employs TRBV19 and TRBJ2-1; 14 bases are a match to TRBD2. This CDR3 has 18 residues. V trimming: 2 bases; J trimming: 2 bases; junction bases outside the gene matches: 5. Germline V lookup: CDR1 LNHDA, CDR2 SQIVND (reference sequence).

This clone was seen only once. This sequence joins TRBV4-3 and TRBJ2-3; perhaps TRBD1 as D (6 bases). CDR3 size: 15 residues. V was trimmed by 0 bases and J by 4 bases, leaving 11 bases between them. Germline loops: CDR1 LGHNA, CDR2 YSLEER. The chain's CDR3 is CASSQDWGRADTQYF. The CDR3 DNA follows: TGCGCCAGCAGCCAAGATTGGGGGCGGGCAGATACGCAGTATTTT.

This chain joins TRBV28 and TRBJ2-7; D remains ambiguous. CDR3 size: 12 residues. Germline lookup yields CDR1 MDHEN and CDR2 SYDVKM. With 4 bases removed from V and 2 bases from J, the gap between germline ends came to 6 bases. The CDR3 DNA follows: TGTGCCAGCAGTTGGCCCACCTACGAGCAGTACTTC. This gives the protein CASSWPTYEQYF. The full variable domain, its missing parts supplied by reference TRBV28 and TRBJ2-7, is DVKVTQSSRYLVKRTGEKVFLECVQDMDHENMFWYRQDPGLGLRLIYFSYDVKMKEKGDIPEGYSVSREKKERFSLILESASTNQTSMYLCASSWPTYEQYFGPGTRLTVT.

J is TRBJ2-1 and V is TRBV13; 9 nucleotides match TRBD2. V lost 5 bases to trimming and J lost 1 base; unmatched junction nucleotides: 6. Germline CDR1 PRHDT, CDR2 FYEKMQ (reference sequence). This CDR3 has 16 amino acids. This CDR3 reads CASSTRTSASYNEQFF. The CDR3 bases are TGTGCCAGCAGCACCCGGACTAGCGCGTCCTACAATGAGCAGTTCTTC.

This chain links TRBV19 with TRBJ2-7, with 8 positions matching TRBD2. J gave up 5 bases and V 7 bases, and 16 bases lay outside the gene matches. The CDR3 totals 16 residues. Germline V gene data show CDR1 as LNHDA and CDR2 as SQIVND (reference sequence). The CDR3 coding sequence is TGTGCCAGTACCCCCAGGGGAGGAGCGGGAGTAAACGAGCAGTACTTC. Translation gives CASTPRGGAGVNEQYF.

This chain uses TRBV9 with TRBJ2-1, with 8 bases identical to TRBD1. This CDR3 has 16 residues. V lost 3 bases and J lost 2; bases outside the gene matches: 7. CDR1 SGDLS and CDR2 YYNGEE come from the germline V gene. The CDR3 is CASSGRDRPPYNEQFF. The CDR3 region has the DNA TGTGCCAGCAGCGGCCGGGACAGGCCCCCCTACAATGAGCAGTTCTTC.